The rows below give T cell receptor beta chains drawn from one sample of a study of cytomegalovirus exposure and HLA in healthy donors. Assay used: immunoSEQ multiplex PCR; TCRdb lists only in-frame clones, some missing. Among 95,000 to 150,000 clones listed, approximately 65% were seen once. Material for sequencing was PBMCs. These receptors were collected from a man aged 18 to 30 in good health and CMV-seronegative. CDR3s include the opening cysteine and the closing phenylalanine or tryptophan.

V gene	CDR3 protein
TRBV28	CASSFRFIGELFF
TRBV19	CASTENTEAFF
TRBV7-2	CASSLIRGSTDTQYF
TRBV6-5	CASPDRHTEAFF
TRBV10-1	CASSAGGEYGYTF
TRBV6-5	CASRANTEAFF
TRBV6-1	CASGPGGAGETQYF
TRBV30	CAWSPRGAYEQYF
TRBV28	CASSLRPGLSGANVLTF
TRBV28	CASSLNSLGTAIYEQYF
TRBV28	CASSPQGLYGYTF
TRBV7-9	CSSSLAEGGSTDTQYF
TRBV19	CASSTRTGWGRNNEQFF
TRBV5-6	CASSLAGRGAFF
TRBV29-1	CSAGQGNMGNAIYF
TRBV6-1	CASSEVLGGTGELFF
TRBV6-5	CASNENDRKYGYTF
TRBV7-9	CASSPGLSSYNEQFF
TRBV2	CASSDRGRSTGELFF
TRBV2	CASPNHSGRSYEQYF
TRBV28	CATSPGRGAFF
TRBV2	CASGSRRAGYEQYF
TRBV27	CASGRPGTGSAYEQYF
TRBV30	CALTGGGHTEAFF
TRBV19	CASRGQGVTYEQYF
TRBV15	CATSRDPGGILRNEKLFF
TRBV30	CAWSVSGSEKLFF